This T cell receptor (beta chain) was sequenced in a study of shared clonotypes between healthy human individuals. The study, taken as a whole, reports: Researchers sampled blood only, noting tissue repertoires likely differ. When compared with the clonotypes that were shared by all four sorted-subset donors, the non-shared clonotypes turned out to have lower generation probabilities.

Germline-derived CDR1 and CDR2 are MGHRA and YSYEKL. The CDR3 extends over 13 amino acids. Every subset had its genomic DNA shared out evenly among several immunoSEQ plates. Using immunoSEQ multiplex PCR, the repertoire was profiled, and TCRdb retains in-frame clones only, with some absent. The table lists more than 500,000 clones, roughly 95% of them singletons, with about 0.064% in the top ten. A remark on this clone: Its antigen is not identified.

This TCR was recovered from a woman under 40 in good health. The J gene is TRBJ2-5, the V gene TRBV4-1; 7 bases map to TRBD1. The J call may be mistaken, given a closer DNA end match to TRBJ2-7. The sequenced sample was naive CD4+ T cells sorted from blood. Subset of the sample: CD45RA+ positively selected. CDR3 bases: TGCGCCAGCAGCCAAGGAGGGGGCCACGAGCAGTACTTC. Translating it yields CASSQGGGHEQYF.